This T cell receptor beta chain was recorded in a study of blood T cells in healthy people across ages. This clonotype was recorded at least ten times. Its antigen is currently unknown. V lost 2 bases to trimming and J lost 3 bases; unmatched junction nucleotides: 7. Germline CDR1 is SEHNR and CDR2 is FQNEAQ (reference sequence). The length of the CDR3 is 15 residues. Primers used in a second PCR of roughly 7 to 12 cycles were a sample-barcoded 5' primer and a J-beta primer mix. TCRdb re-called the 5' RACE reads with MiXCR, one entry per CDR3 protein. The sample has approximately 900,000 distinct CDR3 sequences, 25% to 35% seen once. Study-wide results and caveats: Those diversity estimates obtained from one million T cells were thought to be underestimates.

These sequences were also reported in another study, on T cells of mothers and their children. This second report adds: Samples were provided by three healthy Caucasian mothers and their six children. Overlap measured in related mother-child pairs was slightly, non-significantly higher than in unrelated pairs. No clones detected were persistent microchimeric T cell clones.

V gene TRBV7-9 combines with J gene TRBJ2-7, with TRBD1 matching 7 bases. The TCR was taken from a woman aged 40 to 50 in good health. Sequencing was carried out using blood. The CDR3 region is CASSLPEDRIYEQYF. The CDR3 coding sequence is TGTGCCAGCAGCTTACCCGAGGACAGGATCTACGAGCAGTACTTC.